The 31 T cell receptor beta chains below all came from one sample that was sequenced in a study of blood T cell repertoires in COVID-19. Here immunoSEQ multiplex PCR was the method, and the copy in TCRdb shows in-frame clones only, minus some. Of some 86,000 clones in the sample, approximately 90% are singletons; the top ten hold approximately 2.2%. The sequencing sample was made of peripheral blood. These TCRs come from a human donor with active COVID-19. The donor label of this sample is uncertain.

V is TRBV11-1 and J is TRBJ2-3, with TRBD2 identical over 13 bases. This CDR3 is built from 15 residues. In germline, CDR1 is SGHAT, CDR2 FQDESV (reference sequence). The junction had 5 bases not matched to a gene; V was cut back by 5 bases and J by 6 bases. The CDR3 here is CASSQPGLAGDTQYF. CDR3 sequence (DNA): TGTGCCAGCAGCCAACCGGGACTAGCGGGGGATACGCAGTATTTT.

The rearrangement links TRBV9 to TRBJ2-7; tentative D call: TRBD1 (5 bases). CDR1 and CDR2 from the germline V gene are SGDLS and YYNGEE. V was cut by 4 bases and J by 4 bases, with 18 bases left in between. The CDR3 extends over 15 amino acids. In DNA form, the CDR3 reads TGTGCCAGCAGCCCTCAGGGCGGAACTGGGTACGAGCAGTACTTC. Translating gives CASSPQGGTGYEQYF.

The rearrangement uses TRBV4-2 and TRBJ1-1; 10 bases align to TRBD1. V was pared by 4 bases and J by 5 bases, with 4 bases of the junction left unmatched. Germline V gives CDR1 LGHNA, CDR2 YNFKEQ. This CDR3 has 14 amino acids. CDR3 amino acids: CASSPRQGATEAFF. CDR3 in DNA: TGTGCCAGCAGCCCCAGACAGGGGGCGACTGAAGCTTTCTTT.

The chain is built from TRBV11-2 and TRBJ1-6; tentative D call: TRBD1 (5 bases). Trimming left V 2 bases short and J 11 bases short, with 10 bases between. The CDR3 has 13 residues. CDR1 is SGHAT and CDR2 is FQNNGV in the germline V gene. The DNA for the CDR3 is TGTGCCAGCAGCTTAAGCGGGGCTCCACCCCTCCACTTT. Translated: CASSLSGAPPLHF.

The CDR3 DNA follows: TGTGCCAGCAGTACGCCCCCGGGGATCACGAAGTACGAGCAGTACTTC. Its protein product is CASSTPPGITKYEQYF. The chain recombines TRBV27 with TRBJ2-7; a weak D match, TRBD2 (5 bases). The germline V gene has CDR1 MNHEY and CDR2 SMNVEV (reference sequence). The V and J ends lost 5 bases and 4 bases respectively, with 21 bases between them. The CDR3 loop spans 16 amino acids.

V and J are TRBV19 and TRBJ2-7; the D gene is possibly TRBD2 (6 bases). The ends were cut back, 7 bases at V and 5 bases at J, with 15 bases in the middle. CDR1 and CDR2 (germline): LNHDA, SQIVND (reference sequence). CDR3 length: 13 amino acids. CDR3 in DNA: TGTGCCAGTACCACCGGGGGACTGAACGAGCAGTACTTC. It translates to CASTTGGLNEQYF.

This clone has more than one count but fewer than ten. The gene calls are TRBV4-3 and TRBJ1-2, with TRBD1 matching over 9 bases. V was pared by 4 bases and J by 3 bases, with 6 bases of the junction left unmatched. This CDR3 comprises 15 residues. Germline V gene sequence: CDR1 LGHNA, CDR2 YSLEER. The CDR3 region has the DNA TGCGCCAGCAGCCCGCGGACAGGGGAGGACTATGGCTACACCTTC. Encoded protein: CASSPRTGEDYGYTF.

The gene calls are TRBV6-2 or TRBV6-3 and TRBJ2-3; a possible D gene is TRBD1 (5 bases). Germline values: CDR1 MNHEY, CDR2 SVGEGT. V gave up 0 bases and J gave up 6 bases, with 13 bases separating them. The CDR3 is made up of 15 amino acids. The DNA of the CDR3 is TGTGCCAGCAGTTACTCCTTGTACAGGTCGGATACGCAGTATTTT. Translating it yields CASSYSLYRSDTQYF.

CDR3 region: CAIREGAGNTGELFF. Written as DNA, the CDR3 is TGTGCCATCAGAGAGGGGGCAGGGAACACCGGGGAGCTGTTTTTT. The rearrangement joins TRBV10-3 to TRBJ2-2; 7 bases fit TRBD1. V shed 6 bases, J shed 1 base, and the junction held 5 bases outside the gene matches. CDR1 and CDR2 (germline): ENHRY, SYGVKD. The CDR3 extends over 15 amino acids.

The gene calls are TRBV4-2 and TRBJ2-7, with D perhaps TRBD2 (8 bases). The CDR3 is made up of 19 amino acids. Germline values: CDR1 LGHNA, CDR2 YNFKEQ. Between the trimmed V and J ends, which lost 0 bases and 0 bases, there was a span of 21 bases. The CDR3 coding sequence is TGTGCCAGCAGCCAAGACGCAGGGGGAGCGGGGGTTACCTCCTACGAGCAGTACTTC. Its translation: CASSQDAGGAGVTSYEQYF.

The genes are TRBV9 and TRBJ2-5, with no clear D. CDR1 SGDLS and CDR2 YYNGEE come from the germline V gene. Trimming pared 0 bases from V and 9 bases from J, leaving 12 bases between. The CDR3 length is 13 residues. The DNA for the CDR3 is TGTGCCAGCAGCGTAGAGGTGCGGCCCCCCCAGTACTTC. This translates into CASSVEVRPPQYF.

The genes are TRBV6-2 or TRBV6-3 and TRBJ2-3, with D perhaps matching TRBD2 (6 bases). V lost 5 bases and J lost 1, with 19 bases in between. The CDR3 consists of 17 residues. The germline gives CDR1 MNHEY, CDR2 SVGEGT. The CDR3 nucleotides are TGTGCCAGCAGTCCAGGCCCTCGGGGGATAGGCACAGATACGCAGTATTTT. Its protein is CASSPGPRGIGTDTQYF.

V is TRBV5-6 and J is TRBJ2-6; D might be TRBD2 (6 bases). Germline V gene data show CDR1 as SGHDT and CDR2 as YYEEEE. CDR3 length: 16 amino acids. Trimming took 4 bases from V and 4 from J, leaving 15 bases between them. The CDR3 spells CASSPEGREGANVLTF. The CDR3 DNA is TGTGCCAGCAGCCCGGAGGGCAGGGAAGGGGCCAACGTCCTGACTTTC. Based on the CDR3 plus reference TRBV5-6 and TRBJ2-6, the full variable domain is DAGVTQSPTHLIKTRGQQVTLRCSPKSGHDTVSWYQQALGQGPQFIFQYYEEEERQRGNFPDRFSGHQFPNYSSELNVNALLLGDSALYLCASSPEGREGANVLTFGAGSRLTVL.

Here the CDR3 DNA reads TGTGCCACCAGTGATTCCAGACTCGGACAGGGGGCGGGAGGCTACGAGCAGTACTTC. Its protein is CATSDSRLGQGAGGYEQYF. The chain recombines TRBV24-1 with TRBJ2-7; 11 bases agree with TRBD1. This CDR3 spans 19 amino acids. Germline values: CDR1 KGHDR, CDR2 SFDVKD. V gave up 2 bases and J gave up 3 bases; unmatched junction bases: 14.

With respect to this clone: This specimen includes other DNA sequences encoding the same CDR3. This sequence joins TRBV7-2 and TRBJ2-5; D is perhaps TRBD1 (5 bases). Trimming pared 3 bases from V and 4 bases from J, leaving 15 bases between. Germline values: CDR1 SGHTA, CDR2 FQGNSA. The CDR3 is 15 amino acids. CDR3 DNA sequence: TGTGCCAGCAGCTTGTCCTCAGACAGTCGAGAGACCCAGTACTTC. Protein product: CASSLSSDSRETQYF. Combining the CDR3 with reference TRBV7-2 and TRBJ2-5 gives the whole variable domain GAGVSQSPSNKVTEKGKDVELRCDPISGHTALYWYRQSLGQGLEFLIYFQGNSAPDKSGLPSDRFSAERTGGSVSTLTIQRTQQEDSAVYLCASSLSSDSRETQYFGPGTRLLVL.

V usage is TRBV3-1 (or the pseudogene TRBV3-2) and J usage is TRBJ2-3, with 10 bases lining up with TRBD2. V was clipped by 1 base and J by 7 bases; unmatched bases: 5. The CDR3 loop spans 15 amino acids. Germline CDR1 and CDR2: LGHDT and YNNKEL (reference sequence). CDR3 loop: CASSQVAGGSYTQYF. CDR3 coding DNA: TGTGCCAGCAGCCAAGTAGCGGGGGGCTCTTATACGCAGTATTTT.

This clone was seen a few times. The CDR3 loop is CASSQGRGYSSFDTQYF. The CDR3 DNA reads as TGTGCCAGCAGCCAAGGACGGGGGTACTCATCTTTTGATACGCAGTATTTT. The chain couples TRBV3-1 (or the pseudogene TRBV3-2) to TRBJ2-3, with D tentatively TRBD2 (6 bases). Germline CDR1 LGHDT, CDR2 YNNKEL (reference sequence). This CDR3 region has 17 residues. V was trimmed by 1 base and J by 6 bases, leaving 20 bases between them.

This clone occurred once. The rearrangement uses TRBV2 and TRBJ1-5; no reliable D call. Trimming stripped 6 bases from V and 0 bases from J, with 9 bases between. This CDR3 has 14 amino acids. The germline gives CDR1 SNHLY, CDR2 FYNNEI. For the CDR3, the DNA is TGTGCCAGCAGAGCGGAGTTTAGCAATCAGCCCCAGCATTTT. This sequence encodes CASRAEFSNQPQHF.

This chain joins TRBV6-5 and TRBJ2-7; 12 bases are a match to TRBD2. V was pared by 8 bases and J by 5 bases, with 7 bases of the junction left unmatched. This CDR3 has 14 amino acids. The germline gives CDR1 MNHEY, CDR2 SVGAGI. DNA of the CDR3: TGTGCCAGCCATAAACTAGCGGGGGGAAACGAGCAGTACTTC. It specifies CASHKLAGGNEQYF.

The rearrangement joins TRBV5-1 to TRBJ1-1; D perhaps matches TRBD1 (6 bases). Germline V gene data show CDR1 as SGHRS and CDR2 as YFSETQ. The length of the CDR3 is 12 residues. The V gene lost 6 bases and the J gene lost 3 bases, with 9 bases spanning the gap. CDR3 protein: CASTGEYTEAFF. The CDR3 DNA is TGCGCCAGCACAGGGGAATACACTGAAGCTTTCTTT.

This chain connects TRBV11-2 to TRBJ2-1; TRBD1 matches 10 bases. The J segment lost 2 bases and the V segment lost 6 bases, leaving 4 bases of the junction unmatched. The CDR3 runs 15 residues. In germline, CDR1 is SGHAT, CDR2 FQNNGV. CDR3 nucleotides: TGTGCCAGCAGACATGGACAGGGGGCCTACAATGAGCAGTTCTTC. Its translation: CASRHGQGAYNEQFF.

The V gene is TRBV10-1, the J gene TRBJ2-7; 11 bases are shared with TRBD2. The CDR3 has 17 residues. The germline gives CDR1 WNHNN, CDR2 SYGVQD (reference sequence). The J segment lost 3 bases and the V segment lost 2 bases, leaving 9 bases of the junction unmatched. The CDR3 DNA sequence: TGCGCCAGCAGTGAGGGGGTAGCGGGGGGGCCGGTCTACGAGCAGTACTTC. As protein: CASSEGVAGGPVYEQYF.

The V and J genes are TRBV4-3 and TRBJ2-5; 12 bases map to TRBD2. This CDR3 comprises 18 residues. Germline loops: CDR1 LGHNA, CDR2 YSLEER. The J segment lost 5 bases and the V segment lost 4 bases, leaving 14 bases of the junction unmatched. CDR3 region: CASSLQGASGGAGETQYF. DNA of the CDR3: TGCGCCAGCAGCCTTCAAGGGGCTAGCGGGGGGGCCGGGGAGACCCAGTACTTC.

The CDR3 region is CASSIRPGLAGSGANVLTF. DNA for the CDR3: TGTGCCAGTAGTATACGACCGGGACTAGCGGGCTCTGGGGCCAACGTCCTGACTTTC. J is TRBJ2-6 and V is TRBV19, with 12 bases that match TRBD2. The germline CDR1 and CDR2 sequences are LNHDA and SQIVND (reference sequence). The V and J ends lost 2 bases and 0 bases, in that order; junction bases with no gene match: 5. The CDR3 is 19 residues long. The whole variable domain, filled in from reference TRBV19 and TRBJ2-6, reads DGGITQSPKYLFRKEGQNVTLSCEQNLNHDAMYWYRQDPGQGLRLIYYSQIVNDFQKGDIAEGYSVSREKKESFPLTVTSAQKNPTAFYLCASSIRPGLAGSGANVLTFGAGSRLTVL.

This sequence joins TRBV2 and TRBJ1-5; TRBD1 matches at 9 bases. This CDR3 is 15 amino acids long. Germline V gene lookup returns CDR1 SNHLY and CDR2 FYNNEI. V dropped 7 bases and J dropped 2; count of bases not matched to a gene: 6. This chain's CDR3 is CASKSRTGGNQPQHF. The CDR3, as DNA: TGTGCCAGCAAGTCGAGGACAGGGGGCAATCAGCCCCAGCATTTT.

The J gene is TRBJ2-5, the V gene TRBV11-2, with 7 bases matching TRBD2. CDR1 SGHAT and CDR2 FQNNGV come from the germline V gene. This CDR3 contains 15 residues. V shed 5 bases, J shed 7 bases, and the junction held 13 bases outside the gene matches. CDR3 nucleotide sequence: TGTGCCAGCAGCCGATCTTCGGGGGGTCTCTGGACCCAGTACTTC. Its translation: CASSRSSGGLWTQYF. The full variable domain, its missing parts supplied by reference TRBV11-2 and TRBJ2-5, is EAGVAQSPRYKIIEKRQSVAFWCNPISGHATLYWYQQILGQGPKLLIQFQNNGVVDDSQLPKDRFSAERLKGVDSTLKIQPAKLEDSAVYLCASSRSSGGLWTQYFGPGTRLLVL.

This chain connects TRBV5-1 to TRBJ2-7; 9 bases fit TRBD2. This CDR3 contains 16 residues. CDR1 is SGHRS, CDR2 YFSETQ, per germline. The V gene end was trimmed by 4 bases and the J gene end by 6 bases; junction bases not matched to a gene: 14. CDR3 loop: CASSQEAGGLGGEQYF. Written as DNA, the CDR3 is TGCGCCAGCAGCCAGGAGGCGGGGGGGCTGGGAGGCGAGCAGTACTTC.

The chain couples TRBV12-5 to TRBJ2-3; 7 positions agree with TRBD2. CDR1 and CDR2 from the germline V gene are LGHNT and FRNRAP. Trimming at V came to 1 base and at J to 3 bases, leaving 10 bases not matched to a gene. The CDR3 covers 17 residues. Here the CDR3 DNA reads TGTGCTAGTGGTTTGGGCACTGGGGGGGTCGGTACAGATACGCAGTATTTT. This sequence encodes CASGLGTGGVGTDTQYF.

This clone was seen just once. The chain uses TRBV9 and TRBJ1-4, with 9 positions matching TRBD1. J was trimmed by 10 bases and V by 2 bases; bases with no gene match: 3. This CDR3 comprises 13 residues. CDR1 and CDR2 (germline): SGDLS, YYNGEE. This chain's CDR3 is CASSVEDRGKLFF. Written as DNA, the CDR3 is TGTGCCAGCAGCGTTGAGGACAGGGGAAAACTGTTTTTT.

J is TRBJ2-3 and V is TRBV5-4; TRBD2 aligns across 9 bases. The J segment lost 6 bases and the V segment lost 4 bases, leaving 6 bases of the junction unmatched. CDR1 and CDR2 from the germline V gene are SGHNT and YYREEE (reference sequence). The CDR3 loop spans 14 amino acids. CDR3: CASSEGLASDTQYF. CDR3 nucleotides: TGTGCCAGCAGCGAAGGACTAGCGAGCGATACGCAGTATTTT.

This chain connects TRBV18 to TRBJ2-2; 7 bases map to TRBD2. This CDR3 contains 15 residues. Trimming took 6 bases from V and 5 from J; bases not matched to a gene: 9. Germline assignment: CDR1 KGHSH and CDR2 LQKENI. The CDR3: CASSLSSGGTGELFF. CDR3 DNA sequence: TGTGCCAGCTCCCTGTCTAGCGGAGGAACCGGGGAGCTGTTTTTT.